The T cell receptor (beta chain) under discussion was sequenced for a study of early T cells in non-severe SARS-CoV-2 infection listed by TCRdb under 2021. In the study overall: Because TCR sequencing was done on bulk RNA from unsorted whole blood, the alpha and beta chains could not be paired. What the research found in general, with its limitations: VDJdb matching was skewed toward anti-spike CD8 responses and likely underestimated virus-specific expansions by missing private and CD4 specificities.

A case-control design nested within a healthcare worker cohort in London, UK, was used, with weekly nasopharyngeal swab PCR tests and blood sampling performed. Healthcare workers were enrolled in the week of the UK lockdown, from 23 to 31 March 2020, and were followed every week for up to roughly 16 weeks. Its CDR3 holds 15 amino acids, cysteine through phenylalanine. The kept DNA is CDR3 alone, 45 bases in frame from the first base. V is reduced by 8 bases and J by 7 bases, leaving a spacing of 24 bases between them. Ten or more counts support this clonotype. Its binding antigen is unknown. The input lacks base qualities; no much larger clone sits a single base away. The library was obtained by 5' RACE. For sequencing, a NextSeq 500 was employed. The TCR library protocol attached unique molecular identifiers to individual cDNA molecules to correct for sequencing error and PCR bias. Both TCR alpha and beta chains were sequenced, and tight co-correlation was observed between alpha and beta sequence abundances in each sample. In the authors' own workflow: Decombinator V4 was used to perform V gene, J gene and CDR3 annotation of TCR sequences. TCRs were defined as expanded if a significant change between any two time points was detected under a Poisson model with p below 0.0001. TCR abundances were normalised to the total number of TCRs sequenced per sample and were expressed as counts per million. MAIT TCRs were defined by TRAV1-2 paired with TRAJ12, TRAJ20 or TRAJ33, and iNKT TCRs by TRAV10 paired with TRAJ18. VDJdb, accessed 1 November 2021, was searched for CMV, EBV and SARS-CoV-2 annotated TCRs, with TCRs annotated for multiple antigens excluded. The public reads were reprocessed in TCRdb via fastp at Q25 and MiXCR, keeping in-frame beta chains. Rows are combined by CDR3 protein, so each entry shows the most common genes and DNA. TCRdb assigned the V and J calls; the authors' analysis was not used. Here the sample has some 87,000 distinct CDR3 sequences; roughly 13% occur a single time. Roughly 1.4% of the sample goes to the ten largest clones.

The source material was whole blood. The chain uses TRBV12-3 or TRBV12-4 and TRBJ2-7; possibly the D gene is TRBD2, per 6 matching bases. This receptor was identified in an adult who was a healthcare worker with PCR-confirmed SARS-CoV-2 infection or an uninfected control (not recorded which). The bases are TGTGCCAGCTCAACCTCGAGGGAGCGGGTTGAGGAGCAGTACTTC. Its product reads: CASSTSRERVEEQYF.